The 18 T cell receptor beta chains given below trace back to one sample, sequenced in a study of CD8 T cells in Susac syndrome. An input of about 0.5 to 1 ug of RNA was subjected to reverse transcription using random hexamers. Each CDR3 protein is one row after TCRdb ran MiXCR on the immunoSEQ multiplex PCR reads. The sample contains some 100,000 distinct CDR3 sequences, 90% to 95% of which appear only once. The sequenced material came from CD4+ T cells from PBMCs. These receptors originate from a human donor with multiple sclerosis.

The CDR3 region has the DNA TGTGCCAGCAGCCCGCTGGGTCAGAGCAATCAGCCCCAGCATTTT. Its translation is CASSPLGQSNQPQHF. The chain employs TRBV5-6 and TRBJ1-5; D is unclear. The CDR3 totals 15 residues. Per the germline V gene, CDR1 is SGHDT and CDR2 is YYEEEE. Trimming stripped 4 bases from V and 1 base from J, with 12 bases between.

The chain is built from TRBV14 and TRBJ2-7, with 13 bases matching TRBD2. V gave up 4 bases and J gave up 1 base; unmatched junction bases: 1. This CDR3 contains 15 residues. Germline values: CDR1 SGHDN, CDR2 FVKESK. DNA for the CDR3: TGTGCCAGCAGCCCGACTAGCGGGGGGTCCTACGAGCAGTACTTC. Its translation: CASSPTSGGSYEQYF.

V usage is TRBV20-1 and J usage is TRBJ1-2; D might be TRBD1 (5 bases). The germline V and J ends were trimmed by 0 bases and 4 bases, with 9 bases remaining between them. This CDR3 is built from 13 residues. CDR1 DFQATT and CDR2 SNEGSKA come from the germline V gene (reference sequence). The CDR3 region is CSAREQATYGYTF. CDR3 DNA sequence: TGCAGTGCTAGAGAACAGGCGACCTATGGCTACACCTTC.

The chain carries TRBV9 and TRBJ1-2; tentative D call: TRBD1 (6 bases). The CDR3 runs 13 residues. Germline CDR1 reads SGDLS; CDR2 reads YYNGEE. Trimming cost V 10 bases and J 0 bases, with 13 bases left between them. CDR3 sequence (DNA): TGTGCCGCATCAGGGGTTACTAACTATGGCTACACCTTC. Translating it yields CAASGVTNYGYTF.

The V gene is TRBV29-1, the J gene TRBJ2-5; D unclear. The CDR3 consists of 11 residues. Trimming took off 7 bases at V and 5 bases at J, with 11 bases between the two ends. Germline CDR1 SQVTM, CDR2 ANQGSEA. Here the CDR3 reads CSAEVGETQYF. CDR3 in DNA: TGCAGCGCCGAGGTCGGGGAGACCCAGTACTTC.

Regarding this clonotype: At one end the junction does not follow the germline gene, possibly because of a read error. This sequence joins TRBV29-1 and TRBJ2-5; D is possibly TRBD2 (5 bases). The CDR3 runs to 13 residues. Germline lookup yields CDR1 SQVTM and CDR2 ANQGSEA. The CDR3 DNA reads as TGTAGCGTTGAATTCAGTTGGGAGGAGACCCAGTACTTC. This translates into CSVEFSWEETQYF.

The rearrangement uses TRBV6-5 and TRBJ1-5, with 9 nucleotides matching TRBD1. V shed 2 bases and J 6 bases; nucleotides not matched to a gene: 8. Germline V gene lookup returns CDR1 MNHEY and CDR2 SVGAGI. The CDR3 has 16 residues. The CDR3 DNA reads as TGTGCCAGCAGTTACACACAGGGGGCGCTTGGTCAGCCCCAGCATTTT. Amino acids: CASSYTQGALGQPQHF.

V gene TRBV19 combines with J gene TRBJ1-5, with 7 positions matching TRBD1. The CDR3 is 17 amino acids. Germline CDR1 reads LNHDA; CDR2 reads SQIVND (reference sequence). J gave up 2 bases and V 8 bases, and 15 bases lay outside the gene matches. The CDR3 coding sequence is TGTGCCAGTGATTACAGGGGCGTCGGAGGTCGCAATCAGCCCCAGCATTTT. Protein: CASDYRGVGGRNQPQHF.

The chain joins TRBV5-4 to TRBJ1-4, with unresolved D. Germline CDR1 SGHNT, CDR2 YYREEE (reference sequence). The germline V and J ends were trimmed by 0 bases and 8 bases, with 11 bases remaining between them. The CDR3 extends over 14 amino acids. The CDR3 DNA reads TGTGCCAGCAGCTTGGGGATCTGGGAAGAAAAACTGTTTTTT. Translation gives CASSLGIWEEKLFF.

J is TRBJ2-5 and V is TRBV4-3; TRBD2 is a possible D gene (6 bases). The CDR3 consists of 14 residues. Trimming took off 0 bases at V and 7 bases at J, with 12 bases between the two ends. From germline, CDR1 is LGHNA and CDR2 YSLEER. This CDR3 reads CASSQDASEATQYF. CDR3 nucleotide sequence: TGCGCCAGCAGCCAAGATGCTAGCGAAGCGACCCAGTACTTC.

CDR3 region: CAWRDSPYNEQFF. CDR3 nucleotides: TGTGCCTGGAGGGACAGCCCCTACAATGAGCAGTTCTTC. The chain is built from TRBV30 and TRBJ2-1, with D maybe TRBD1 (6 bases). The V end lost 3 bases, the J end lost 2 bases, and 8 bases lay between the germline ends. Per germline, CDR1 GTSNPN and CDR2 SVGIG (reference sequence). The CDR3 covers 13 residues.

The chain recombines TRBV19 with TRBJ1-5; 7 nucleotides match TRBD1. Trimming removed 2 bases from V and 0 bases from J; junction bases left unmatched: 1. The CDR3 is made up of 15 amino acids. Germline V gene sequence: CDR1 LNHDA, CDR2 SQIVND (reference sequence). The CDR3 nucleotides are TGTGCCAGTAGTATACAGGGGGATAGCAATCAGCCCCAGCATTTT. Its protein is CASSIQGDSNQPQHF.

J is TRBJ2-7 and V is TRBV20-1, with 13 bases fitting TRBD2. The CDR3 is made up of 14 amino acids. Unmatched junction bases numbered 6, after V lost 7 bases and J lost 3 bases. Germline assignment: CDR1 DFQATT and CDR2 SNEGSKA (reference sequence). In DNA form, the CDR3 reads TGCAGTGTGTTGACTAGCGGGGGGAACTACGAGCAGTACTTC. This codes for CSVLTSGGNYEQYF.

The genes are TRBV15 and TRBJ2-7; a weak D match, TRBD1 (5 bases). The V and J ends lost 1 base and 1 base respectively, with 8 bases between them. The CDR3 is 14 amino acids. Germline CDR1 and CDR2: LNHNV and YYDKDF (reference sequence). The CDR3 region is CATSRGAGSYEQYF. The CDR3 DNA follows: TGTGCCACCAGCAGAGGGGCAGGGTCCTACGAGCAGTACTTC.

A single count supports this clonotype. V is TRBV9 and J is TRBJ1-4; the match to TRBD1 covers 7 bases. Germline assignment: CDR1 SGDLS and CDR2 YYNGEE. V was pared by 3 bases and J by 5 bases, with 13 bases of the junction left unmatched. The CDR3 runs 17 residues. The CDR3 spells CASSGGVRQGSNEKLFF. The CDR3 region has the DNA TGTGCCAGCAGCGGAGGGGTTCGACAGGGTTCCAATGAAAAACTGTTTTTT.

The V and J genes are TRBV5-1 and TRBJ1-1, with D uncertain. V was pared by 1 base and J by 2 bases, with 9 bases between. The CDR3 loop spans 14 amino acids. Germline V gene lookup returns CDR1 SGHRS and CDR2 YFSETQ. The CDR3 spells CASSLLPRNTEAFF. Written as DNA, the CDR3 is TGCGCCAGCAGCTTGCTTCCCCGAAACACTGAAGCTTTCTTT.

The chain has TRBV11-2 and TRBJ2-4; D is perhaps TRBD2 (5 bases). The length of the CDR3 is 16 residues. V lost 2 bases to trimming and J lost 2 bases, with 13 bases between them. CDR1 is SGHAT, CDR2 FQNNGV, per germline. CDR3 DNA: TGTGCCAGCAGCTTAAGAGGGTCGGGGACCAAAAACATTCAGTACTTC. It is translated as CASSLRGSGTKNIQYF. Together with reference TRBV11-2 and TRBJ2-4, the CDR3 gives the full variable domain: EAGVAQSPRYKIIEKRQSVAFWCNPISGHATLYWYQQILGQGPKLLIQFQNNGVVDDSQLPKDRFSAERLKGVDSTLKIQPAKLEDSAVYLCASSLRGSGTKNIQYFGAGTRLSVL.

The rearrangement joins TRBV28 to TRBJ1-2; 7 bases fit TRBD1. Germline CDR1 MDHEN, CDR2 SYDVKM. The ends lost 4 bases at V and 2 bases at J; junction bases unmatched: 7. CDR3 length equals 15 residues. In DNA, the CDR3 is TGTGCCAGCAGTTATGAGGGGGCTGGGAACTATGGCTACACCTTC. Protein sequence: CASSYEGAGNYGYTF.